Listed below are T cell receptor beta chains from one sample, sequenced in a study of blood T cell repertoires in COVID-19. Sequencing was performed with immunoSEQ multiplex PCR; in TCRdb, only in-frame clones are kept and a portion is missing. The data hold 200,000 to 300,000 clones, with about 85% observed a single time. Sequencing input: peripheral blood. The receptors were sampled from a woman aged 55-75 years with active or convalescent COVID-19. Each CDR3 is given with its conserved first and last residue. Each record gives: D gene, clone size, V gene, J gene, CDR3 protein, CDR3 DNA. A D gene is named only where the DNA matches it firmly. Clone size appears in some rows only: once, few, many, or a class for an expanded clone.

TRBD2	few	TRBV18	TRBJ2-7	CASSRGLAGVGEQYF	TGTGCCAGCTCACGGGGACTAGCGGGAGTGGGGGAGCAGTACTTC
TRBD1	NA	TRBV5-4	TRBJ1-1	CASSPGGQGNTEAFF	TGTGCCAGCAGCCCCGGGGGACAGGGTAACACTGAAGCTTTCTTT
TRBD1	NA	TRBV10-1	TRBJ2-7	CAGHRGPSYEQYF	TGCGCCGGACACAGGGGCCCCTCCTACGAGCAGTACTTC
NA	NA	TRBV4-1	TRBJ1-5	CASSQTPVRGINQPQHF	TGCGCCAGCAGCCAAACGCCCGTTCGGGGGATTAATCAGCCCCAGCATTTT
NA	NA	TRBV21-1	TRBJ2-7	CASSKTTGAPNEQYF	TGTGCCAGCAGCAAAACTACAGGGGCCCCCAACGAGCAGTACTTC
NA	NA	TRBV18	TRBJ2-7	CASSPLASSYEQYF	TGTGCCAGCTCACCCCTTGCGAGCTCCTACGAGCAGTACTTC
TRBD1	NA	TRBV4-2	TRBJ2-1	CASSRGGAEGNEQFF	TGTGCCAGCAGCCGAGGGGGCGCCGAGGGAAATGAGCAGTTCTTC
NA	once	TRBV20-1	TRBJ2-1	CSAYYYEQFF	TGCAGTGCATACTATTATGAGCAGTTCTTC
TRBD1	NA	TRBV3-1/TRBV3-2	TRBJ2-2	CASTHRQGFGELFF	TGTGCCAGCACCCATAGACAGGGATTCGGGGAGCTGTTTTTT
NA	NA	TRBV7-9	TRBJ2-1	CASSASSGYNEQFF	TGTGCCAGCAGCGCCTCGTCGGGTTACAATGAGCAGTTCTTC
TRBD1	few	TRBV27	TRBJ2-3	CASSLSSYLDRGTDTQYF	TGTGCCAGCAGTTTATCTAGTTACCTGGACAGGGGAACAGATACGCAGTATTTT
NA	NA	TRBV2	TRBJ1-6	CAIARLYNSPLHF	TGTGCCATCGCCCGACTTTATAATTCACCCCTCCACTTT
NA	NA	TRBV24-1	TRBJ2-1	CATSDSYYNEQFF	TGTGCCACCAGTGATTCCTACTACAATGAGCAGTTCTTC
NA	NA	TRBV4-1	TRBJ1-4	CASSQPRGEKLFF	TGCGCCAGCAGCCAACCTAGGGGAGAAAAACTGTTTTTT
NA	NA	TRBV19	TRBJ1-5	CASSPQVLSNQPQHF	TGTGCCAGTAGCCCACAGGTTTTGAGCAATCAGCCCCAGCATTTT
NA	many	TRBV29-1	TRBJ2-1	CSVGSAGEQFF	TGCAGCGTAGGTAGCGCTGGTGAGCAGTTCTTC
TRBD2	once	TRBV7-3	TRBJ2-1	CASSLSGAGGPGEQFF	TGTGCCAGCAGCTTAAGCGGAGCGGGAGGGCCGGGTGAGCAGTTCTTC
TRBD2	NA	TRBV5-4	TRBJ2-3	CASSLGLETDTQYF	TGTGCCAGCAGCTTAGGACTAGAGACAGATACGCAGTATTTT
NA	once	TRBV30	TRBJ1-5	CAWRGDSNQPQHF	TGTGCCTGGAGAGGGGATAGCAATCAGCCCCAGCATTTT
NA	few	TRBV7-9	TRBJ1-2	CASSLGQNYGYTF	TGTGCCAGCAGCTTAGGACAGAACTATGGCTACACCTTC
NA	NA	TRBV5-3	TRBJ2-1	CARSLAGYNEQFF	TGTGCCAGAAGCTTGGCAGGGTACAATGAGCAGTTCTTC
TRBD1	NA	TRBV27	TRBJ2-3	CASSLLGQITTDTQYF	TGTGCCAGCAGTTTATTGGGACAGATAACCACAGATACGCAGTATTTT
NA	NA	TRBV19	TRBJ1-6	CASSRGPDSPLHF	TGTGCCAGTAGTCGGGGTCCGGATTCACCCCTCCACTTT
NA	NA	TRBV7-2	TRBJ2-3	CASIATTRGTDTQYF	TGTGCCAGCATCGCGACGACTAGGGGCACAGATACGCAGTATTTT
TRBD1	NA	TRBV6-5	TRBJ1-2	CASKHRGNYGYTF	TGTGCCAGCAAACACAGGGGAAACTATGGCTACACCTTC
TRBD1	NA	TRBV29-1	TRBJ1-2	CSVRTGDNYGYTF	TGCAGCGTTAGGACAGGGGACAACTATGGCTACACCTTC